This TCR beta chain was captured by sequencing in a study of human T cells and chemical hapten exposure. Study conclusions and caveats: The number of TCRs above 1 in 1000 frequency did not change after DPC sensitization. Relative to controls, expanded TCRs formed significantly more large CDR3 similarity clusters.

Indicated time point: patch test 1, 2 weeks after DPC sensitization. Documented treatment: therapeutic diphenylcyclopropenone sensitization with weekly scalp DPC. Prior to application of each patch test, blood was drawn. The V gene's germline CDR1 is SEHNR and CDR2 FQNEAQ (reference sequence). CDR3 length: 11 residues. Trimming cost V 7 bases and J 11 bases, with 13 bases left between them. This clonotype showed up just a few times. What it recognizes is unknown. The study's library attached unique molecular identifiers to single cDNA molecules. A single record per CDR3 protein comes from TCRdb applying MiXCR to the RACE reads. The profile covers around 380,000 distinct CDR3 sequences, with 4% to 5.5% appearing a single time and roughly 2.4% taken by the ten largest.

Here the sequenced sample was whole blood, taken in connection with sensitization to the hapten diphenylcyclopropenone (DPC). The chain has TRBV7-9 and TRBJ2-3, with D perhaps being TRBD1 or TRBD2 (5 bases each). The receptor was derived from a woman between 50 and 59 years old with alopecia areata. Some clones in this sample may be carry-over from other donors' samples. CDR3 amino acids: CASTTGTGQYF. CDR3 coding DNA: TGTGCCAGCACCACTGGGACCGGGCAGTATTTT. The full variable domain, with the rest looked up from reference TRBV7-9 and TRBJ2-3, is DTGVSQNPRHKITKRGQNVTFRCDPISEHNRLYWYRQTLGQGPEFLTYFQNEAQLEKSRLLSDRFSAERPKGSFSTLEIQRTEQGDSAMYLCASTTGTGQYFGPGTRLTVL.